Many counts were recorded for the clone carrying this T cell receptor beta chain. The antigen is unknown. This specimen comes from a study of response to subunit inactivated influenza vaccine. In TCRdb, the RT-PCR reads were re-called with MiXCR into one record per CDR3 protein. This sample has roughly 650,000 distinct CDR3 sequences, with 15% to 19% found just once. Trimming left V 5 bases short and J 3 bases short, with 14 bases between. There are 15 residues in the CDR3. Findings and limits, study-wide: The authors offered the suggestion that each seasonal influenza vaccination recruits few new T cells.

Material: PBMCs from blood, obtained roughly 12 days after vaccination. This receptor was taken from a middle-aged man who received an inactivated influenza vaccine. The chain uses TRBV12-3 or TRBV12-4 and TRBJ1-3; possible D gene TRBD1, 5 bases. CDR3 amino acids: CASSTGARGGNTIYF. The CDR3, as DNA: TGTGCCAGCAGTACCGGGGCTCGCGGTGGAAACACCATATATTTT.